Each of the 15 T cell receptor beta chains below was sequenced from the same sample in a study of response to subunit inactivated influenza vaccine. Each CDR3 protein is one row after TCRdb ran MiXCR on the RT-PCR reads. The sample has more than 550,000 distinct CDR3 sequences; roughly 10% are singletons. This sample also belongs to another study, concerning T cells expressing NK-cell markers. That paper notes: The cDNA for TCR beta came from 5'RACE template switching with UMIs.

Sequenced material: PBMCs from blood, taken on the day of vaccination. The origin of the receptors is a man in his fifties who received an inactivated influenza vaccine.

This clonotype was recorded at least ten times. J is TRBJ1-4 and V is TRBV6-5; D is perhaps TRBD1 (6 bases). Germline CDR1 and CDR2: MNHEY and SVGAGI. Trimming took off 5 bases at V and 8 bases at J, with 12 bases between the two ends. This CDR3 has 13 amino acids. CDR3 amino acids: CASSHGTREKLFF. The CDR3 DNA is TGTGCCAGCAGTCACGGGACAAGGGAAAAACTGTTTTTT.

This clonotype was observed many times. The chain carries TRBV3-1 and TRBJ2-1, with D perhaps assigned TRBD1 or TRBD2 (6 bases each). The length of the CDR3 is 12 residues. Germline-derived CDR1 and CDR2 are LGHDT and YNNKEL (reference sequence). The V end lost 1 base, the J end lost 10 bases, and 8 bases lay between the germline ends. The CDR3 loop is CASSQVGGEQFF. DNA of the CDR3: TGTGCCAGCAGCCAAGTAGGGGGGGAGCAGTTCTTC.

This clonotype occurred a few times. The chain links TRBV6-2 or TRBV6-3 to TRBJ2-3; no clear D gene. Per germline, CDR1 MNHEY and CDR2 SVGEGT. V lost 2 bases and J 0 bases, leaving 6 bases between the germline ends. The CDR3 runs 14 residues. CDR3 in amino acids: CASSYEGSTDTQYF. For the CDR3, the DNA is TGTGCCAGCAGTTACGAAGGCAGCACAGATACGCAGTATTTT.

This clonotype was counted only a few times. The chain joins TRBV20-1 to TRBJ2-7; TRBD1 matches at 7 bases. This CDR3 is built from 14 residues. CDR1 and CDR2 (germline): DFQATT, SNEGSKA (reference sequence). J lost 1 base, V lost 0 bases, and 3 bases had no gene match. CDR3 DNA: TGCAGTGCTAGAGATTTGGGACAGTCCTACGAGCAGTACTTC. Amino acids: CSARDLGQSYEQYF.

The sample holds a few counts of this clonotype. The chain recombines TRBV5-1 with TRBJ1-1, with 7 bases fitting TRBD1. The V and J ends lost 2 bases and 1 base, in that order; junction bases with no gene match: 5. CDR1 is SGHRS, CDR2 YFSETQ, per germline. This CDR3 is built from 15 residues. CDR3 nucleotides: TGCGCCAGCAGCTTAACGGCAGGGGGGAACACTGAAGCTTTCTTT. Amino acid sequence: CASSLTAGGNTEAFF.

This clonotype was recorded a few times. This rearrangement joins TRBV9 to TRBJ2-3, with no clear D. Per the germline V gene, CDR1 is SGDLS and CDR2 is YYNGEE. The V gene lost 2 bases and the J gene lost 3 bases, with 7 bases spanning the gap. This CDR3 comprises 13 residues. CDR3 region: CASSVHLTDTQYF. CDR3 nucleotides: TGTGCCAGCAGCGTCCATCTTACAGATACGCAGTATTTT.

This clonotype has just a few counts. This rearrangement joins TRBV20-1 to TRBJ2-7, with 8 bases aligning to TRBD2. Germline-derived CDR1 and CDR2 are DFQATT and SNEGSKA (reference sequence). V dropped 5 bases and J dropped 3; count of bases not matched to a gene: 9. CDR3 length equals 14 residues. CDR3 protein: CSASGLLADYEQYF. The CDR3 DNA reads TGCAGTGCTTCAGGTCTACTAGCGGACTACGAGCAGTACTTC.

The CDR3 here is CASSLGRETEQYF. In nucleotides, the CDR3 is TGTGCCAGCAGCTTAGGACGGGAAACCGAGCAGTACTTC. The J gene is TRBJ2-7, the V gene TRBV7-2, with D possibly TRBD2 on 5 matching bases. V lost 1 base and J lost 6, with 10 bases in between. The CDR3 extends over 13 amino acids. Germline V lookup: CDR1 SGHTA, CDR2 FQGNSA. The full variable domain, completed using reference TRBV7-2 and TRBJ2-7, is GAGVSQSPSNKVTEKGKDVELRCDPISGHTALYWYRQSLGQGLEFLIYFQGNSAPDKSGLPSDRFSAERTGGSVSTLTIQRTQQEDSAVYLCASSLGRETEQYFGPGTRLTVT.

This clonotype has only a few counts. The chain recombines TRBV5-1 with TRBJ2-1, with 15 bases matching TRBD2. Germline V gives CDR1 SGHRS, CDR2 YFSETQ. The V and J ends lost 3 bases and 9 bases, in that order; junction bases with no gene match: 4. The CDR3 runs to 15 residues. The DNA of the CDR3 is TGCGCCAGCAGCTGGACTAGCGGGGGGGCGGGTGAGCAGTTCTTC. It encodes CASSWTSGGAGEQFF.

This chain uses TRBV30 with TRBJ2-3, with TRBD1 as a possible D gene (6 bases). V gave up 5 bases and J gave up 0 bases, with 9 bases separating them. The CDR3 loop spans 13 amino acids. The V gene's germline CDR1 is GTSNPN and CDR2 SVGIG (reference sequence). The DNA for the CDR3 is TGTGCCTGGGACAGGAGAAGCACAGATACGCAGTATTTT. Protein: CAWDRRSTDTQYF. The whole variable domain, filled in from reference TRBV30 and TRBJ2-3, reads SQTIHQWPATLVQPVGSPLSLECTVEGTSNPNLYWYRQAAGRGLQLLFYSVGIGQISSEVPQNLSASRPQDRQFILSSKKLLLSDSGFYLCAWDRRSTDTQYFGPGTRLTVL.

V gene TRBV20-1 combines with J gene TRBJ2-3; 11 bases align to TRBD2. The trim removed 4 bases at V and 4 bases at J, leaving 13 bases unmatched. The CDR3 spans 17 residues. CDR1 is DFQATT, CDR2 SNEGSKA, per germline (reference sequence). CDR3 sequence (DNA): TGCAGTGCTAACCCCTATGGACTAGCGGGTGGACCAGATACGCAGTATTTT. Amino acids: CSANPYGLAGGPDTQYF.

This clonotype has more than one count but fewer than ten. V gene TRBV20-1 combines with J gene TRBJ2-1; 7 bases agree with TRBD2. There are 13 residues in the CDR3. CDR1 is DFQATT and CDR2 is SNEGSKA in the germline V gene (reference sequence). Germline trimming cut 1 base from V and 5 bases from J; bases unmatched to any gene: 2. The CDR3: CSARVGGNNEQFF. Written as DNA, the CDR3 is TGCAGTGCTAGAGTGGGGGGGAACAATGAGCAGTTCTTC.

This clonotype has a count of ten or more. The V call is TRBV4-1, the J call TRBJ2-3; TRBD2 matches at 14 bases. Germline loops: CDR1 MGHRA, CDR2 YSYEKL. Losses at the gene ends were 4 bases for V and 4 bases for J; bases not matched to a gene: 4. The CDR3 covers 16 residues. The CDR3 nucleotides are TGCGCCAGCAGCCGCTCGACTAGCGGGGGGGCAGATACGCAGTATTTT. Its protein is CASSRSTSGGADTQYF.

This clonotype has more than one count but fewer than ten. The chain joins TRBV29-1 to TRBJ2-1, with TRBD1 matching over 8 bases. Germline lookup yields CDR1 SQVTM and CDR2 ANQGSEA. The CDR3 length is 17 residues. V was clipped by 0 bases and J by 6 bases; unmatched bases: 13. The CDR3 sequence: CSVEDVPLLRGPNEQFF. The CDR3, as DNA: TGCAGCGTTGAAGATGTTCCCCTGCTCAGGGGGCCCAATGAGCAGTTCTTC.

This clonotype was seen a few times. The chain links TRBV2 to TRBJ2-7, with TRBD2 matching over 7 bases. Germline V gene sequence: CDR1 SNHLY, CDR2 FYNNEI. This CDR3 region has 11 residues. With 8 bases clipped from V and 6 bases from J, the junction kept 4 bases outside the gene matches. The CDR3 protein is CASWGGFEQYF. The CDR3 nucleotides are TGTGCCAGCTGGGGGGGTTTCGAGCAGTACTTC.